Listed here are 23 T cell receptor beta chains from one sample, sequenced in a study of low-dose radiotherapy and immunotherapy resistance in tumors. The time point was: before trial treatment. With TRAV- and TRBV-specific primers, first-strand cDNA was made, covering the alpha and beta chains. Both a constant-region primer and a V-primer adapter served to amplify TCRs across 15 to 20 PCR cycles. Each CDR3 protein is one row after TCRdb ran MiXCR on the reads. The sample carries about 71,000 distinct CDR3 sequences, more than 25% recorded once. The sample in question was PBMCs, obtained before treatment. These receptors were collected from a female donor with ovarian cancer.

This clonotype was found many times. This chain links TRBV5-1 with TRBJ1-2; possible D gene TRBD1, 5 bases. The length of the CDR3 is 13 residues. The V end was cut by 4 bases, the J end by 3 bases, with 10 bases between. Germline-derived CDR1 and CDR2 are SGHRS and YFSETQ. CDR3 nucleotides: TGCGCCAGCAGCCCAGGGCTGGACTATGGCTACACCTTC. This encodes CASSPGLDYGYTF.

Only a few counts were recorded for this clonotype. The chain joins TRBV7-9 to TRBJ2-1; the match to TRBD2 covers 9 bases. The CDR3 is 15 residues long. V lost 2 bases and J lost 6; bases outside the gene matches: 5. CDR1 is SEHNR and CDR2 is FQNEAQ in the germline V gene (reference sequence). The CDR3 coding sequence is TGTGCCAGCAGCTTACAGGGACTAGCCTTCAATGAGCAGTTCTTC. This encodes CASSLQGLAFNEQFF. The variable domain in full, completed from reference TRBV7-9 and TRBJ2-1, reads DTGVSQNPRHKITKRGQNVTFRCDPISEHNRLYWYRQTLGQGPEFLTYFQNEAQLEKSRLLSDRFSAERPKGSFSTLEIQRTEQGDSAMYLCASSLQGLAFNEQFFGPGTRLTVL.

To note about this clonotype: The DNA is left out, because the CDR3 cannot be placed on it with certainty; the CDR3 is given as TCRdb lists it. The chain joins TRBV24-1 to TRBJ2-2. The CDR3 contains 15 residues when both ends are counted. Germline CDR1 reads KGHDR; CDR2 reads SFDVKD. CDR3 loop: CATSPRQNTGELFFF.

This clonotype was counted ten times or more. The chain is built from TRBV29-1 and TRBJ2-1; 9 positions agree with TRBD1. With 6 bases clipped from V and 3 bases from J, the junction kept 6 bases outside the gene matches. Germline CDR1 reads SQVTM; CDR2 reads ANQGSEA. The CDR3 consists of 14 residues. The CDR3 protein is CSVAGTGIYNEQFF. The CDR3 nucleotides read TGCAGCGTCGCCGGGACAGGGATCTACAATGAGCAGTTCTTC.

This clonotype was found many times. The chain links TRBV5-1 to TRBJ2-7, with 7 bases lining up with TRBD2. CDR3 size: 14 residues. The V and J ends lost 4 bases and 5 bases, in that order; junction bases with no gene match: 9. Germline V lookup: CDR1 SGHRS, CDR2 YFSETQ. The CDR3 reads CASSRDYLIHEQYF. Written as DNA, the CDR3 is TGCGCCAGCAGCCGGGACTACTTGATCCACGAGCAGTACTTC.

CDR3 amino acids: CSVGTQGNEQFF. For the CDR3, the DNA is TGCAGCGTCGGGACGCAAGGGAATGAGCAGTTCTTC. This chain connects TRBV29-1 to TRBJ2-1; D might be TRBD1 or TRBD2, each matching 5 bases. V lost 6 bases, J lost 7 bases, and 13 bases lay in between. Germline loops: CDR1 SQVTM, CDR2 ANQGSEA. This CDR3 is 12 amino acids long.

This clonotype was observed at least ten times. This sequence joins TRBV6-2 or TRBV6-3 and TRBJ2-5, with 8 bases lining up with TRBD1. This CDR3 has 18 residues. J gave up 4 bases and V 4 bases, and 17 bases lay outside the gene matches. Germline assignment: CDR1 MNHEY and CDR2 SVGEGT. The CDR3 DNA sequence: TGTGCCAGCAGTTCCCTTCCAGGGGGCCTCTCCTCGGGAGAGACCCAGTACTTC. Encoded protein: CASSSLPGGLSSGETQYF.

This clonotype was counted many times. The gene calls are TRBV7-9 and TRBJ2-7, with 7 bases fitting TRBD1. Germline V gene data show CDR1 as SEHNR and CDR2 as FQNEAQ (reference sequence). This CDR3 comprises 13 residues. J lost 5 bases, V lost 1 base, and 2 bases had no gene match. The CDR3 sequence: CASSLEDRNEQYF. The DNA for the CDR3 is TGTGCCAGCAGCTTAGAGGACAGGAACGAGCAGTACTTC.

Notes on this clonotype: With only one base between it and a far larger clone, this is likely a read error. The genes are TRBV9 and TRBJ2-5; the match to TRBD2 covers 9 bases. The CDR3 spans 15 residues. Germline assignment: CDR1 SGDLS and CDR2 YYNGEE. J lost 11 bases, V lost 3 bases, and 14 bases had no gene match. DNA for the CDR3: TGTGCCAGCAGCGGTGGGACTAGCCAACGCAATGAGCAGTACTTC. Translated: CASSGGTSQRNEQYF.

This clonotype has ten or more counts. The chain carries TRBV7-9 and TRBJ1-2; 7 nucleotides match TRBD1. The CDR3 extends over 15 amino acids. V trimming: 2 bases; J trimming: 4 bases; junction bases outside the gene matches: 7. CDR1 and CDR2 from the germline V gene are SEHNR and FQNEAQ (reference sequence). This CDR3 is CASSLKEGAAYGYTF. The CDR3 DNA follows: TGTGCCAGCAGCTTAAAGGAGGGGGCTGCCTATGGCTACACCTTC.

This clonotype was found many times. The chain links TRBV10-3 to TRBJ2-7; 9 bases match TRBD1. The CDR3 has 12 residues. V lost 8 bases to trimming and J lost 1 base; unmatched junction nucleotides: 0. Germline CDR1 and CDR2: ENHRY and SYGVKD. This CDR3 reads CAIGTGSYEQYF. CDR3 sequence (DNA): TGTGCCATCGGGACAGGGTCCTACGAGCAGTACTTC.

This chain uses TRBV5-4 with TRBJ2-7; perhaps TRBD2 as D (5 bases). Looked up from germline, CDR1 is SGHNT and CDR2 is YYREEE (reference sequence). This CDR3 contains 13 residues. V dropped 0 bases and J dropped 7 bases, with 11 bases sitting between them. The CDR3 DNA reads TGTGCCAGCAGCTTGGAGGCGGGTTCGGAGCAGTACTTC. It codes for CASSLEAGSEQYF.

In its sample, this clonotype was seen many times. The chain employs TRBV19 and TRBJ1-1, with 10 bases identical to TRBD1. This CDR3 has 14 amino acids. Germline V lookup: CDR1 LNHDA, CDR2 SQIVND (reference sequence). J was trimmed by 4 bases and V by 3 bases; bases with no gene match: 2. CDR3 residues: CASSIGDRGTEAFF. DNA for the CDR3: TGTGCCAGTAGTATTGGGGACAGGGGCACTGAAGCTTTCTTT. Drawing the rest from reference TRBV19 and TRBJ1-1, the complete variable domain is DGGITQSPKYLFRKEGQNVTLSCEQNLNHDAMYWYRQDPGQGLRLIYYSQIVNDFQKGDIAEGYSVSREKKESFPLTVTSAQKNPTAFYLCASSIGDRGTEAFFGQGTRLTVV.

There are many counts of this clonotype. The CDR3 sequence is CAGATGNSYNEQFF. CDR3 DNA sequence: TGTGCCGGCGCGACAGGGAACTCCTACAATGAGCAGTTCTTC. The gene calls are TRBV10-3 and TRBJ2-1; the match to TRBD1 covers 7 bases. The CDR3 is 14 residues long. V was clipped by 11 bases and J by 0 bases; unmatched bases: 7. Germline loops: CDR1 ENHRY, CDR2 SYGVKD.

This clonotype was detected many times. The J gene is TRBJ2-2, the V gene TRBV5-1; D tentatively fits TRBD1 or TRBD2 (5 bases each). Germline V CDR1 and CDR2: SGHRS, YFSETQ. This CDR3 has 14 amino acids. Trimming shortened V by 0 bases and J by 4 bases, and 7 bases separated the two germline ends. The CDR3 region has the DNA TGCGCCAGCAGCTTGGAGAGGGGCACCGGGGAGCTGTTTTTT. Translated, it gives CASSLERGTGELFF.

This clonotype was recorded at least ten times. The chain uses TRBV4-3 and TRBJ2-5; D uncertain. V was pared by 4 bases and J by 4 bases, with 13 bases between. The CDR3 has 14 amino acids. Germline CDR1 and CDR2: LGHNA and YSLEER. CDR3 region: CASSPLWARETQYF. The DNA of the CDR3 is TGCGCCAGCAGCCCCCTCTGGGCCCGAGAGACCCAGTACTTC.

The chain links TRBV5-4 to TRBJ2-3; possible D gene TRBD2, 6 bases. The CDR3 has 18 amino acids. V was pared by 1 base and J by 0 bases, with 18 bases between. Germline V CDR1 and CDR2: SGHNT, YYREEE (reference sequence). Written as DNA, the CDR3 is TGTGCCAGCAGCTTGAGTGGACTCGGGGGAACTAGCACAGATACGCAGTATTTT. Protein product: CASSLSGLGGTSTDTQYF.

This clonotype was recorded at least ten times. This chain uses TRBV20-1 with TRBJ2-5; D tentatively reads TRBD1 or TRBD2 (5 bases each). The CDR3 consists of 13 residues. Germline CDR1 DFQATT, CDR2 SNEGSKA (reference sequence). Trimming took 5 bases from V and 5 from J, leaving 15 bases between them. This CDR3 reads CSAGINWGETQYF. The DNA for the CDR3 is TGCAGTGCTGGGATTAACTGGGGGGAGACCCAGTACTTC.

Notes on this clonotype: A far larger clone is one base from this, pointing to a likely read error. CDR3 sequence (DNA): TGCGCCAGCAGCCAAGAGGCGGGAGGGCCCTACGAGCAGTTCTTC. Residues: CASSQEAGGPYEQFF. The chain links TRBV4-3 to TRBJ2-1, with 9 bases lining up with TRBD2. Germline V gene data show CDR1 as LGHNA and CDR2 as YSLEER. V was pared by 0 bases and J by 10 bases, with 7 bases of the junction left unmatched. The CDR3 has 15 amino acids.

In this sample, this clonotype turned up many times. Here the CDR3 reads CASSPRAGYEKLFF. DNA of the CDR3: TGTGCCAGCAGCCCCCGGGCAGGTTATGAAAAACTGTTTTTT. The V gene is TRBV7-9, the J gene TRBJ1-4; D is uncertain. V lost 5 bases and J lost 6, with 13 bases in between. In germline, CDR1 is SEHNR, CDR2 FQNEAQ (reference sequence). The CDR3 runs 14 residues.

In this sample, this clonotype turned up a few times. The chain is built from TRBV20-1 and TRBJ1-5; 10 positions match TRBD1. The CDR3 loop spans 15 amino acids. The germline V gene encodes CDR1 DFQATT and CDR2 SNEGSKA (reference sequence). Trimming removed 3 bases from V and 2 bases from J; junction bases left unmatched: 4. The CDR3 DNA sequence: TGCAGTGCTAGTGCCGGGACAGGGGGCAATCAGCCCCAGCATTTT. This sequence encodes CSASAGTGGNQPQHF.

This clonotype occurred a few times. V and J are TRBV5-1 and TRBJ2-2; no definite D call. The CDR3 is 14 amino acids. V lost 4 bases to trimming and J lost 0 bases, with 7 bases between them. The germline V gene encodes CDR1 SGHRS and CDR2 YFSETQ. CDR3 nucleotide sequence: TGCGCCAGCAGCCTACACCCGAACACCGGGGAGCTGTTTTTT. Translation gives CASSLHPNTGELFF.

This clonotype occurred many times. The CDR3 loop is CATSRDIGRDQTSYNEQFF. CDR3 coding DNA: TGTGCCACCAGCAGAGATATCGGGCGGGACCAGACCTCTTACAATGAGCAGTTCTTC. The chain joins TRBV15 to TRBJ2-1, with D possibly matching TRBD2 (6 bases). Trimming removed 0 bases at V and 4 bases at J, with 22 bases between. The CDR3 is 19 residues long. CDR1 is LNHNV, CDR2 YYDKDF, per germline (reference sequence).